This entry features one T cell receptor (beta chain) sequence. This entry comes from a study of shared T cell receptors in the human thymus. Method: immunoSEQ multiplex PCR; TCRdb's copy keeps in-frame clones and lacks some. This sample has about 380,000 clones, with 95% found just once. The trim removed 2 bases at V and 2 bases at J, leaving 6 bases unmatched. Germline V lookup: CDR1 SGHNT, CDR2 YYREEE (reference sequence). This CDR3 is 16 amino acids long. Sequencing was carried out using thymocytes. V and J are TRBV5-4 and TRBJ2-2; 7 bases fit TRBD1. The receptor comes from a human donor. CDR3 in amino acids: CASSFHRDSNTGELFF. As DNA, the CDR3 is TGTGCCAGCAGCTTCCATAGGGACAGCAACACCGGGGAGCTGTTTTTT.